These T cell receptor beta chains were read from a single sample in a study of T cell responses to AZD1222 COVID-19 vaccine. TCRdb's copy holds only in-frame clones and misses some; the assay was immunoSEQ multiplex PCR. The data hold around 80,000 clones, with around 90% observed a single time. Sequenced here: peripheral blood, sampled 28 days after the second AZD1222 dose. Source of these receptors: an adult who received the AZD1222 COVID-19 vaccine. Each CDR3 is given with its conserved first and last residue. The D gene is left open where the match is weak. Clone size is shown for a subset of rows, as once, few, many or a class of expanded clone.

v_call	clone_size	j_call	d_call	cdr3_nt	cdr3_aa
TRBV6-1	-	TRBJ1-5	-	TGTGCCAGCAGTGACCGTTTGGGAGGTTATAGCAATCAGCCCCAGCATTTT	CASSDRLGGYSNQPQHF
TRBV9	-	TRBJ2-3	-	TGTGCCAGCAGCGTAGATCGCCCAAGCACAGATACGCAGTATTTT	CASSVDRPSTDTQYF
TRBV9	-	TRBJ2-2	TRBD1	TGTGCCAGCAGCGTAGTAGGGGGCTTCACCGGGGAGCTGTTTTTT	CASSVVGGFTGELFF
TRBV6-5	-	TRBJ1-2	TRBD1	TGTGCCAGCAGGGCCACAGGGGAGGGTAGCTATGGCTACACCTTC	CASRATGEGSYGYTF
TRBV5-1	once	TRBJ1-1	TRBD1	TGCGCCAGCAGCCCGGTGACAGGGTCCGCTGAAGCTTTCTTT	CASSPVTGSAEAFF
TRBV4-1	once	TRBJ2-7	-	TGCGCCAGCAGCCAAGTAGGTACAGACTACGAGCAGTACTTC	CASSQVGTDYEQYF
TRBV27	-	TRBJ2-7	TRBD2	TGTGCCAGTCGCCGAGCGGGAGTGAGTTACGAGCAGTACTTC	CASRRAGVSYEQYF
TRBV7-9	-	TRBJ2-3	-	TGTGCCAGCAGTTGGACGACAGAGAGCACAGATACGCAGTATTTT	CASSWTTESTDTQYF
TRBV28	-	TRBJ1-3	-	TGTGCCAGCAGTTTCGGTGGTTCCTCTGGAAACACCATATATTTT	CASSFGGSSGNTIYF
TRBV7-2	-	TRBJ2-3	-	TGTGCCAGCAGCTTACGCAGGGCTACAGATACGCAGTATTTT	CASSLRRATDTQYF
TRBV7-9	-	TRBJ1-1	-	TGTGCCAGCAGCCATTCGGGGAAAGTGAGCACTGAAGCTTTCTTT	CASSHSGKVSTEAFF
TRBV3-1/TRBV3-2	-	TRBJ2-1	TRBD1	TGTGCCAGCAGCCAAGGACGGGACAGGGTAACGGGTGAGCAGTTCTTC	CASSQGRDRVTGEQFF
TRBV18	-	TRBJ2-2	TRBD1	TGTGCCAGCTCAAGAGGGACAGACCCCGGGGAGCTGTTTTTT	CASSRGTDPGELFF
TRBV7-2	-	TRBJ1-2	TRBD1	TGTGCCAGCAGCAGTCGACAGGGGGCACAATATGGCTACACCTTC	CASSSRQGAQYGYTF
TRBV19	-	TRBJ2-7	-	TGTGCCAGTAGTTACAGGGTTTGGGACGAGCAGTACTTC	CASSYRVWDEQYF
TRBV29-1	-	TRBJ1-1	TRBD1	TGCAGCGTCGACAGGGGGCGGGGGACTGAAGCTTTCTTT	CSVDRGRGTEAFF
TRBV24-1	-	TRBJ1-1	TRBD1	TGTGCCACACAGACAGGGCCATCGGGAGCTTTCTTT	CATQTGPSGAFF
TRBV3-1/TRBV3-2	once	TRBJ2-7	-	TGTGCCAGCAGCCAAAATATAGTAGGCGAGCAGTACTTC	CASSQNIVGEQYF
TRBV6-4	-	TRBJ2-2	-	TGTGCCAGCAGCCCGGAAGTTGCCGGGGAGCTGTTTTTT	CASSPEVAGELFF
TRBV3-1/TRBV3-2	-	TRBJ1-6	-	TGTGCCAGCGAAGGGCCATTGAACTCACCCCTCCACTTT	CASEGPLNSPLHF
TRBV2	-	TRBJ1-1	-	TGTGCCAGCAGTATAGGCCGTAATGAAGCTTTCTTT	CASSIGRNEAFF
TRBV28	-	TRBJ2-3	-	TGTGCCAGCAGTTTGGTCGGACGCACAGATACGCAGTATTTT	CASSLVGRTDTQYF
TRBV30	-	TRBJ1-1	-	TGTGCCTGGAGTAGGGCCCAGACCACTGAAGCTTTCTTT	CAWSRAQTTEAFF
TRBV14	-	TRBJ1-6	-	TGTGCCAGCAGCCAGGGGAGGGGAGGTTCACCCCTCCACTTT	CASSQGRGGSPLHF
TRBV6-5	-	TRBJ2-2	TRBD2	TGTGCCAGCAGTCCGCTAGCGGGAGGCACCGGGGAGCTGTTTTTT	CASSPLAGGTGELFF
TRBV27	-	TRBJ2-2	TRBD2	TGTGCCAGCAGTTTCATGACTAGCGGGAGGACCGGGGAGCTGTTTTTT	CASSFMTSGRTGELFF
TRBV16	-	TRBJ1-6	-	TGTGCCAGCAGCCAACGGGGGAATTCACCCCTCCACTTT	CASSQRGNSPLHF
TRBV19	-	TRBJ1-1	-	TGTGCCAGTAGTATTAAGGGGTCCACTGAAGCTTTCTTT	CASSIKGSTEAFF
TRBV28	once	TRBJ2-1	-	TGTGCCAGCAGTCAGGCCTTGGTTGAGCAGTTCTTC	CASSQALVEQFF
TRBV29-1	-	TRBJ2-3	-	TGCAGCTTCAGTGGGTTCGGCACAGATACGCAGTATTTT	CSFSGFGTDTQYF
TRBV6-5	-	TRBJ1-4	-	TGTGCCGCCCGACGGTCAACTAATGAAAAACTGTTTTTT	CAARRSTNEKLFF
TRBV28	-	TRBJ2-7	-	TGTGCCAGCAGTTTGGGAAGGAGCTCCTACGAGCAGTACTTC	CASSLGRSSYEQYF
TRBV7-3	-	TRBJ2-1	TRBD2	TGTGCCAGCAGCTTAAAAGGTCTAGCGGGAGTTCGTGAGCAGTTCTTC	CASSLKGLAGVREQFF